Here is one TCR beta chain with its context. Its antigen is still unknown. The data stem from a study of beta chain features in type 1 diabetes. Study information: The study examined about 110,000,000 sorted cells across all samples.

This CDR3 region has 13 residues. Between the trimmed V and J ends, which lost 1 base and 10 bases, there was a span of 13 bases. Germline CDR1 reads MGHRA; CDR2 reads YSYEKL. Study observations and caveats: At VDJ recombination sites, type 1 diabetes patients had fewer insertions and more deleted nucleotides. TCRB CDR3s from Type 1 diabetes patients were moderately but significantly shorter in all four CD4+ subsets. TCRB rearrangement may or may not be influenced by HLA type; here this remained unresolved.

Sequencing targeted expressed TCRB transcripts, as all isolated RNA had been reverse transcribed. The repertoire was sequenced with immunoSEQ multiplex PCR; TCRdb's copy has only in-frame clones and lacks some. Among about 15,000 clones, approximately 69% were seen once, and the ten largest hold about 0.6%. The sequenced material came from stem cell memory CD4+ T cells from blood. This clonotype was sampled from a woman younger than 35 with type 1 diabetes. This chain connects TRBV4-1 to TRBJ1-1; D may be TRBD1 (5 bases). DNA of the CDR3: TGCGCCAGCAGCCAAGTAACAGGCCTCGGAGCTTTCTTT. Its protein is CASSQVTGLGAFF.